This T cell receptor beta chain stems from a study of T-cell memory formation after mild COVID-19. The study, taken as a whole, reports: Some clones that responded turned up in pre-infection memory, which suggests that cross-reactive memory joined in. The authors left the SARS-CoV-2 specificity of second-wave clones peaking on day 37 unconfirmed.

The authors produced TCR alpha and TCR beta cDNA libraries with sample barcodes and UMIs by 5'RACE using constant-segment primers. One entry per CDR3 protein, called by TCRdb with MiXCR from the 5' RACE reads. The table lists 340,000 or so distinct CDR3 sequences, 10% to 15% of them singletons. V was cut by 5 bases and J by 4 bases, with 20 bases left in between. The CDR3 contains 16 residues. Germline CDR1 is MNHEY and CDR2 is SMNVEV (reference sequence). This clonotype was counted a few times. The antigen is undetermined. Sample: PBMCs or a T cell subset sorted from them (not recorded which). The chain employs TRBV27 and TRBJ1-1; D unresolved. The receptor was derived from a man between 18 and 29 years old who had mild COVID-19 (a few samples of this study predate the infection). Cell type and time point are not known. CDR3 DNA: TGTGCCAGCAGTCCCTCAATTAAAAGGGTTTTCACTGAAGCTTTCTTT. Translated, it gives CASSPSIKRVFTEAFF.